This TCR beta chain came from a study of blood T cell repertoires in COVID-19. Background on the study: The study drew acute and convalescent COVID-19 samples from the United States, Italy and Spain.

This CDR3 spans 13 amino acids. The V gene end was trimmed by 6 bases and the J gene end by 7 bases; junction bases not matched to a gene: 6. The germline V gene has CDR1 SNHLY and CDR2 FYNNEI. The protocol was immunoSEQ multiplex PCR, while the TCRdb copy is restricted to in-frame clones and leaves out a portion. The sample has 88,000 or so clones; about 85% are singletons. This TCR was recovered from a human donor in a cohort sampled during active COVID-19. The chain links TRBV2 to TRBJ2-7; 10 nucleotides agree with TRBD1. Sample: peripheral blood. CDR3 protein: CASRGQGGREQYF. CDR3 nucleotides: TGTGCCAGCAGAGGACAGGGGGGTAGGGAGCAGTACTTC.